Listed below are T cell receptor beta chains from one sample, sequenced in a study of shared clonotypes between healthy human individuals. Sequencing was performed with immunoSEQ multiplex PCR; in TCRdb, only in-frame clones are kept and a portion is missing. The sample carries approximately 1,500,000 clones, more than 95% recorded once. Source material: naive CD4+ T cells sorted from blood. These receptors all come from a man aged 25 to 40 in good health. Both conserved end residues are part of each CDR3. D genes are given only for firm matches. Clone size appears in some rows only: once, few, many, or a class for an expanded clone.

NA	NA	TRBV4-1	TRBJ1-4	CASSASAPYGKLFF	TGCGCCAGCAGCGCCAGTGCCCCCTATGGAAAACTGTTTTTT
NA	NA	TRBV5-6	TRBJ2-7	CASSISYEQYF	TGTGCCAGCAGCATCAGCTACGAGCAGTACTTC
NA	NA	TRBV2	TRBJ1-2	CASSTETNYGYTF	TGTGCCAGTTCAACTGAAACTAACTATGGCTACACCTTC
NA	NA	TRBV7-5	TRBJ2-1	CVRSLWGTRLAYRSYNEQFF	TGTGTCAGAAGCTTATGGGGAACCCGACTAGCATACCGCTCCTACAATGAGCAGTTCTTC
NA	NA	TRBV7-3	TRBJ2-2	CASSWGLGTGELFF	TGTGCCAGCAGCTGGGGACTGGGGACCGGGGAGCTGTTTTTT
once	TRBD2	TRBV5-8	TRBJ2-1	CASSSIGTTLSSYNEQFF	TGTGCCAGCAGCTCCATCGGGACTACCTTGAGCTCCTACAATGAGCAGTTCTTC
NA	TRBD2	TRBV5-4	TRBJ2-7	CASSLVASGSSFGSYEQYF	TGTGCCAGCAGCTTGGTGGCTAGCGGGAGTTCCTTTGGTTCCTACGAGCAGTACTTC
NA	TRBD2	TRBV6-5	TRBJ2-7	CASTSGSYEQYF	TGTGCCAGTACTAGCGGGAGTTACGAGCAGTACTTC
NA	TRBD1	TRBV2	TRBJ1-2	CASSEAQGANYGYTF	TGTGCCAGCAGTGAAGCGCAGGGGGCTAACTATGGCTACACCTTC
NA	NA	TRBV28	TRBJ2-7	CASSLYAGHFYEQYF	TGTGCCAGCAGTTTATATGCGGGACACTTCTACGAGCAGTACTTC
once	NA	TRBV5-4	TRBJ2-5	CASSLGGDRQETQYF	TGTGCCAGCAGCTTGGGGGGGGATCGGCAAGAGACCCAGTACTTC
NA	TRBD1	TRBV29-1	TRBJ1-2	CSVEQGPDGYTF	TGCAGCGTCGAACAGGGGCCCGATGGCTACACCTTC
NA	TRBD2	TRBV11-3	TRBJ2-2	CASSGFTSENTGELFF	TGTGCCAGCAGCGGCTTCACTAGCGAGAACACCGGGGAGCTGTTTTTT
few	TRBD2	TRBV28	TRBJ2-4	CASSTSGLAKNIQYF	TGTGCCAGCAGTACTAGCGGTCTAGCCAAAAACATTCAGTACTTC
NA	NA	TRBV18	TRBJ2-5	CASVSGRGSQETQYF	TGTGCCAGCGTTTCCGGCCGGGGGTCCCAAGAGACCCAGTACTTC
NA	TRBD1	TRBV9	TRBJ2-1	CASSARVQQGDEQFF	TGTGCCAGCAGCGCGAGGGTCCAACAGGGGGATGAGCAGTTCTTC
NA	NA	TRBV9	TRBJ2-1	CASSVGPVTYNEQFF	TGTGCCAGCAGCGTAGGCCCAGTAACCTACAATGAGCAGTTCTTC
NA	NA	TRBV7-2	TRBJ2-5	CASTRRKLETQYF	TGTGCCAGCACCAGAAGGAAGTTAGAGACCCAGTACTTC
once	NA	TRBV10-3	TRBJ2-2	CAISGGGVNTGELFF	TGTGCCATCAGTGGAGGGGGGGTCAACACCGGGGAGCTGTTTTTT
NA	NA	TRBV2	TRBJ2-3	CASSEALGLNNADTQYF	TGTGCCAGCAGTGAAGCCTTGGGACTTAACAACGCTGATACGCAGTATTTT
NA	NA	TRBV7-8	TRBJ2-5	CASSLTSETRYF	TGTGCCAGCAGCTTAACCTCAGAGACCCGGTACTTC
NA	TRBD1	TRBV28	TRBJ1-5	CASSLGDRAFQPQHF	TGTGCCAGCAGTTTAGGGGACAGGGCCTTCCAACCCCAGCATTTT
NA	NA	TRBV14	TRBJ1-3	CASSQGPGPENTIYF	TGTGCCAGCAGCCAAGGCCCGGGGCCGGAAAACACCATATATTTT
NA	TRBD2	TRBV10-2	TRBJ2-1	CASSETSGLAYNEQFF	TGCGCCAGCAGTGAAACTAGCGGGTTAGCCTACAATGAGCAGTTCTTC
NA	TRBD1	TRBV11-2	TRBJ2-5	CASSLPGGRETQYF	TGTGCCAGCAGCCTTCCAGGGGGCAGGGAGACCCAGTACTTC
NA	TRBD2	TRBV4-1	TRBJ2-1	CASSHATRTVRTSGRRNEQFF	TGCGCCAGCAGCCACGCTACCAGGACAGTACGGACTAGCGGAAGGCGGAATGAGCAGTTCTTC
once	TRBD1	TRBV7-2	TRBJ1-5	CASSFGSDRGRGHQPQHF	TGTGCCAGCAGCTTCGGGTCAGACAGGGGAAGGGGTCATCAGCCCCAGCATTTT
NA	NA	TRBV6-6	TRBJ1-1	CASFAQGTEAFF	TGTGCCAGCTTTGCCCAAGGCACTGAAGCTTTCTTT
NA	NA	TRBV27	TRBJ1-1	CASSFITGTDPTEAFF	TGTGCCAGCAGTTTCATTACCGGGACGGACCCCACTGAAGCTTTCTTT
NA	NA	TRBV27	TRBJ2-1	CASSLWGASIEQFF	TGTGCCAGCAGTTTGTGGGGAGCGAGTATCGAGCAGTTCTTC
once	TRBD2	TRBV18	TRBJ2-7	CASSPAFGSGSSYEQYF	TGTGCCAGCTCACCGGCGTTTGGTAGCGGGAGCTCCTACGAGCAGTACTTC
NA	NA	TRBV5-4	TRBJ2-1	CASSFGGPGTYNEQFF	TGTGCCAGCAGCTTTGGGGGCCCTGGAACTTACAATGAGCAGTTCTTC
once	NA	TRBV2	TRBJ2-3	CASSVSGTSTDTQYF	TGTGCCAGCAGCGTTAGCGGTACAAGCACAGATACGCAGTATTTT
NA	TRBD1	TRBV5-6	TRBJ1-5	CASSRRTGGNQPQHF	TGTGCCAGCAGCCGAAGGACAGGGGGGAATCAGCCCCAGCATTTT
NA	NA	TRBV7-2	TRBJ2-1	CASSLSRAGGYNEQFF	TGTGCCAGCAGCCTCTCTCGGGCAGGTGGATACAATGAGCAGTTCTTC
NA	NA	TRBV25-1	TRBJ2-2	CASSERITNTGELFF	TGTGCCAGCAGTGAACGAATCACCAACACCGGGGAGCTGTTTTTT
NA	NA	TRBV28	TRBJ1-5	CASSSRIMDQPQHF	TGTGCCAGCAGTAGCAGGATTATGGATCAGCCCCAGCATTTT
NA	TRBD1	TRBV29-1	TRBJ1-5	CSVEVGTGGSNQPQHF	TGCAGCGTTGAAGTTGGGACAGGGGGAAGCAATCAGCCCCAGCATTTT
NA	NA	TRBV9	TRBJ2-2	CASSIRELNTGELFF	TGTGCCAGCAGCATACGGGAGTTGAACACCGGGGAGCTGTTTTTT
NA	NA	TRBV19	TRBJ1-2	CASQLDRWNYGYTF	TGTGCCAGTCAGTTGGACAGATGGAACTATGGCTACACCTTC